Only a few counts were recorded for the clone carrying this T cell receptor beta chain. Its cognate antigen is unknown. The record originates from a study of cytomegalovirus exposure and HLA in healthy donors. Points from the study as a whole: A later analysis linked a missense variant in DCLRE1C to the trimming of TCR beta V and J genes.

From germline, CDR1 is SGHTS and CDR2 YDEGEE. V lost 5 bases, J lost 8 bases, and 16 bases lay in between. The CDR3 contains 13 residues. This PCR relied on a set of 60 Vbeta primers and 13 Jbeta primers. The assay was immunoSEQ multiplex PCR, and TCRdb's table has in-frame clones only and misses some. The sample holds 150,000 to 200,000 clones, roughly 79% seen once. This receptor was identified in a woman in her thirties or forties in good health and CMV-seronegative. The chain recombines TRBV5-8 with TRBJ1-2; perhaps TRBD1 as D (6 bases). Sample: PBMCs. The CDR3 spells CASRRQDFGGYTF. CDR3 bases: TGTGCCAGCAGACGACAGGACTTCGGGGGCTACACCTTC.